The T cell receptor (beta chain) described here comes from a study of T cells in tuberculosis. Points from the study as a whole: Active tuberculosis alpha repertoires lay closer to GMM-specific TCRs than controls'.

Concerning this clone itself: The antigen is undetermined.

The germline gives CDR1 MNHEY, CDR2 SMNVEV (reference sequence). Trimming removed 2 bases from V and 0 bases from J; junction bases left unmatched: 6. The CDR3 contains 16 residues. The time point denotes: new active TB diagnosis, blood taken before or within 7 days of starting treatment. Unsorted cryopreserved PBMC were sequenced, averaging around 100,000 T cells per clinical donor. Libraries were prepared by immunoSEQ multiplex PCR; TCRdb keeps only in-frame clonotypes and omits some of them. The sample has tens of thousands of clones; around 85% are singletons. This chain connects TRBV27 to TRBJ2-7; 8 bases fit TRBD2. The clonotype originates from an adult with tuberculosis. This sample comprised PBMCs, obtained at tuberculosis diagnosis. The CDR3: CASSLGRGRSSYEQYF. The CDR3 bases are TGTGCCAGCAGTTTAGGGCGCGGGAGGAGCTCCTACGAGCAGTACTTC.